This TCR beta chain stems from a study of a mutant IDH1 vaccine in newly diagnosed glioma. Turning to the study itself: Previous care, which was radiotherapy, temozolomide, or both, most often involved both.

The sample's time point: week 5, during vaccination. Mutant IDH1 20-mer peptide, at 300 ug, made up each vaccine dose, with topical imiquimod. Clones were sequenced by immunoSEQ multiplex PCR, and TCRdb holds only the in-frame ones, with some missing. The table includes around 32,000 clones, roughly 87% detected once. CDR1 is SGDLS, CDR2 YYNGEE, per germline. There are 14 residues in the CDR3. Deletions cut 4 bases from V and 8 bases from J, with 17 bases between. This clone was observed a few times. The antigen is not known. The specimen was peripheral blood mononuclear cells (PBMCs), collected from a glioma patient whose treatment included an IDH1 peptide vaccine. The chain has TRBV9 and TRBJ2-3, with D perhaps TRBD2 (6 bases). The TCR was taken from a woman in her thirties or forties with glioma. Some clones in this sample may be carry-over from other donors' samples. CDR3 DNA: TGTGCCAGCAGCCCCCAATTAGCGGCTGGTACGCAGTATTTT. This translates into CASSPQLAAGTQYF.